The 18 T cell receptor beta chains presented below share a single source sample, sequenced in a study of cytomegalovirus exposure and HLA in healthy donors. The PCR ran on 60 Vbeta and 13 Jbeta primers. This table comes from immunoSEQ multiplex PCR, and its TCRdb copy is limited to in-frame clones, with some not included. The sample carries around 120,000 clones, roughly 70% recorded once. The sequenced sample was PBMCs. The receptors shown here come from a man aged 40-55 years in good health and CMV-seropositive.

The chain has TRBV6-1 and TRBJ2-2; 9 nucleotides match TRBD1. V trimming: 6 bases; J trimming: 4 bases; junction bases outside the gene matches: 3. The CDR3 is 14 residues long. CDR1 is MNHNS and CDR2 is SASEGT in the germline V gene. This chain's CDR3 is CASSSTGGTGELFF. Written as DNA, the CDR3 is TGTGCCAGCAGCTCGACAGGGGGCACCGGGGAGCTGTTTTTT.

The rearrangement joins TRBV18 to TRBJ2-1; 9 bases fit TRBD1. There are 15 residues in the CDR3. After removal of 2 bases from V and 14 bases from J, the junction contained 13 bases not matched to a gene. In germline, CDR1 is KGHSH, CDR2 LQKENI. The CDR3 region is CASSPAGQGGGRKFF. The CDR3 nucleotides read TGTGCCAGCTCACCAGCGGGACAGGGTGGAGGGAGAAAGTTCTTC.

The CDR3 DNA reads as TGTGCCAGCAGCTTAGGGGCAGGGGCCAACTACGAGCAGTACGTC. This translates into CASSLGAGANYEQYV. The V call is TRBV11-2, the J call TRBJ2-7; TRBD1 might be the D (6 bases). Trimming stripped 1 base from V and 3 bases from J, with 13 bases between. The germline gives CDR1 SGHAT, CDR2 FQNNGV. CDR3 length: 15 residues.

The V gene is TRBV10-3, the J gene TRBJ2-7; 8 bases map to TRBD1. Germline trimming cut 0 bases from V and 3 bases from J; bases unmatched to any gene: 4. Germline lookup yields CDR1 ENHRY and CDR2 SYGVKD. The CDR3 runs to 15 residues. This CDR3 is CAISESMDRDYEQYV. CDR3 in DNA: TGTGCCATCAGTGAGTCCATGGACAGGGACTACGAGCAGTACGTC.

V gene TRBV7-9 combines with J gene TRBJ1-5; D call uncertain. Germline V gives CDR1 SEHNR, CDR2 FQNEAQ (reference sequence). The V end lost 5 bases, the J end lost 3 bases, and 8 bases lay between the germline ends. CDR3 length equals 13 residues. CDR3: CASSPGVNQPQHF. The CDR3 coding sequence is TGTGCCAGCAGCCCCGGGGTCAATCAGCCCCAGCATTTT.

The chain recombines TRBV7-2 with TRBJ2-5; 7 bases agree with TRBD1. Losses at the gene ends were 3 bases for V and 5 bases for J; bases not matched to a gene: 6. Germline loops: CDR1 SGHTA, CDR2 FQGNSA. The CDR3 extends over 14 amino acids. The CDR3 DNA reads TGTGCCAGCAGCTTCGACAGGGCCCCGGAGACCCAGTACTTC. Encoded protein: CASSFDRAPETQYF.

This clone was counted only a few times. This chain joins TRBV19 and TRBJ1-1; a possible D gene is TRBD1 (5 bases). V lost 3 bases and J 6 bases, leaving 20 bases between the germline ends. The CDR3 is 16 residues long. Germline V gene data show CDR1 as LNHDA and CDR2 as SQIVND (reference sequence). In DNA form, the CDR3 reads TGTGCCAGTAGTATGGGCGGGACGAGGGACGGGGCTGAAGCTTTCTTT. Translation: CASSMGGTRDGAEAFF.

The V gene is TRBV9, the J gene TRBJ2-2, with 8 bases identical to TRBD2. The ends lost 4 bases at V and 7 bases at J; junction bases unmatched: 15. The CDR3 runs to 17 residues. Germline loops: CDR1 SGDLS, CDR2 YYNGEE. CDR3 sequence: CASSKPRGAGVDGELFF. The CDR3 coding sequence is TGTGCCAGCAGCAAACCCCGCGGAGCGGGAGTTGACGGGGAGCTGTTTTTT.

The chain couples TRBV29-1 to TRBJ2-7, with TRBD2 matching over 11 bases. Germline lookup yields CDR1 SQVTM and CDR2 ANQGSEA. The CDR3 spans 14 residues. Unmatched junction bases numbered 4, after V lost 6 bases and J lost 0 bases. The CDR3 DNA sequence: TGCAGCGTGGCCGGACTAGCGGGCTCCTACGAGCAGTACTTC. Protein sequence: CSVAGLAGSYEQYF.

The rearrangement joins TRBV7-6 to TRBJ2-2; TRBD1 might be the D (6 bases). The V gene lost 0 bases and the J gene lost 0 bases, with 11 bases spanning the gap. The V gene's germline CDR1 is SGHVS and CDR2 FNYEAQ. The CDR3 has 17 amino acids. The CDR3 spells CASSLAPAGANTGELFF. The CDR3 DNA is TGTGCCAGCAGCTTAGCGCCGGCAGGGGCGAACACCGGGGAGCTGTTTTTT.

The genes are TRBV27 and TRBJ2-7; TRBD2 aligns across 14 bases. The CDR3 totals 16 residues. J lost 3 bases, V lost 3 bases, and 4 bases had no gene match. Germline V gene data show CDR1 as MNHEY and CDR2 as SMNVEV (reference sequence). CDR3: CASSFGTSGSDYEQYF. The CDR3 DNA sequence: TGTGCCAGCAGTTTCGGGACTAGCGGGAGTGACTACGAGCAGTACTTC.

The genes are TRBV4-3 and TRBJ2-1, with 10 bases matching TRBD2. The CDR3 runs 14 residues. The V segment lost 4 bases and the J segment 10 bases; nucleotides outside the gene matches: 7. In germline, CDR1 is LGHNA, CDR2 YSLEER. The CDR3 loop is CASSRVLAGEEQFF. The CDR3 DNA follows: TGCGCCAGCAGCCGAGTCCTAGCGGGAGAAGAGCAGTTCTTC.

This chain links TRBV28 with TRBJ1-2; tentatively, D is TRBD1 (5 bases). V lost 5 bases and J lost 0, with 13 bases in between. CDR1 is MDHEN and CDR2 is SYDVKM in the germline V gene. The CDR3 extends over 15 amino acids. The CDR3 reads CASSPTGGANYGYTF. The CDR3 region has the DNA TGTGCCAGCAGTCCCACGGGGGGAGCTAACTATGGCTACACCTTC.

This chain links TRBV5-1 with TRBJ1-2, with 8 positions matching TRBD1. Trimming at V came to 2 bases and at J to 4 bases, leaving 10 bases not matched to a gene. The CDR3 spans 16 residues. CDR1 is SGHRS and CDR2 is YFSETQ in the germline V gene. The DNA of the CDR3 is TGCGCCAGCAGCTTCTCGACAGGGGTTCCGCGCTATGGCTACACCTTC. It encodes CASSFSTGVPRYGYTF.

The gene calls are TRBV6-5 and TRBJ1-1; D possibly corresponds to TRBD1 (6 bases). The CDR3 consists of 12 residues. V was pared by 6 bases and J by 5 bases, with 10 bases between. Looked up from germline, CDR1 is MNHEY and CDR2 is SVGAGI. The chain's CDR3 is CASRGGETEAFF. The CDR3, as DNA: TGTGCCAGCAGAGGGGGAGAGACTGAAGCTTTCTTT.

J is TRBJ2-7 and V is TRBV19, with TRBD1 identical over 10 bases. In germline, CDR1 is LNHDA, CDR2 SQIVND (reference sequence). The V segment lost 6 bases and the J segment 3 bases; nucleotides outside the gene matches: 5. This CDR3 region has 14 residues. This chain's CDR3 is CASSTGTGDYEQYV. The CDR3 DNA reads as TGTGCCAGTAGCACCGGGACAGGGGACTACGAGCAGTACGTC.

The chain is built from TRBV7-2 and TRBJ1-2, with 9 nucleotides matching TRBD1. The CDR3 contains 14 residues. The V and J ends lost 4 bases and 3 bases, in that order; junction bases with no gene match: 3. Looked up from germline, CDR1 is SGHTA and CDR2 is FQGNSA. The CDR3 bases are TGTGCCAGCAGCTCTAGGACAGGGGACTATGGCTACACCTTC. Translated, it gives CASSSRTGDYGYTF. The variable domain in full, completed from reference TRBV7-2 and TRBJ1-2, reads GAGVSQSPSNKVTEKGKDVELRCDPISGHTALYWYRQSLGQGLEFLIYFQGNSAPDKSGLPSDRFSAERTGGSVSTLTIQRTQQEDSAVYLCASSSRTGDYGYTFGSGTRLTVV.

With regard to this clone: Other DNA sequences in this specimen translate into the identical CDR3. The chain links TRBV10-1 to TRBJ2-5; a possible D gene is TRBD2 (6 bases). With 5 bases removed from V and 5 bases from J, the gap between germline ends came to 24 bases. Germline V gene lookup returns CDR1 WNHNN and CDR2 SYGVQD (reference sequence). The CDR3 is made up of 17 amino acids. The CDR3 DNA reads as TGCGCCAGCAGTTCGGGACTTCGCAGAGAAGGGGAGGAGACCCAGTACTTC. This gives the protein CASSSGLRREGEETQYF.